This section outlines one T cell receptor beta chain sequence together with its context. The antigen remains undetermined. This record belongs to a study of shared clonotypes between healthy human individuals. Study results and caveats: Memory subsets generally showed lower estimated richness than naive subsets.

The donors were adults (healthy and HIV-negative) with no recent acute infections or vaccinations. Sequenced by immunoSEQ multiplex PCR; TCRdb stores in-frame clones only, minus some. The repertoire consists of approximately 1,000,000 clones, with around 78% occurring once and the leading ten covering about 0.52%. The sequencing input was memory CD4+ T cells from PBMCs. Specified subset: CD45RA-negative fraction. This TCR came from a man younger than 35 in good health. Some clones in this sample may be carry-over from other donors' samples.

The CDR3 DNA sequence: TGTGCCAGCCCCAAAAGCTCCTACGAGCAGTACTTC. Translating gives CASPKSSYEQYF. The chain employs TRBV6-1 and TRBJ2-7, with no clear D. The CDR3 consists of 12 residues. Per germline, CDR1 MNHNS and CDR2 SASEGT. V was trimmed by 8 bases and J by 0 bases, leaving 8 bases between them.